The table lists the clone carrying this TCR beta chain with a few counts. Germline values: CDR1 MNHNY, CDR2 SVGAGI (reference sequence). The CDR3 sequence is 13 residues long. V lost 0 bases to trimming and J lost 10 bases, with 13 bases between them. The record originates from a study of radiotherapy plus CTLA-4 blockade in lung cancer. Assay: immunoSEQ multiplex PCR; the TCRdb copy retains only in-frame clones and omits some. The profile covers approximately 65,000 clones, with 60% to 85% appearing a single time and 3.5% to 4.5% taken by the ten largest. This receptor was identified in a human donor with non-small cell lung cancer who had a complete response to radiotherapy plus ipilimumab. The chain combines TRBV6-6 with TRBJ2-7; no reliable D call. The material was peripheral blood, obtained from a patient treated with radiotherapy plus ipilimumab. The CDR3 DNA follows: TGTGCCAGCAGTTACTCGTCAGTTTACGGACAGTACGTC. Residues: CASSYSSVYGQYV.